Listed below are T cell receptor beta chains from one sample, sequenced in a study of shared clonotypes between healthy human individuals. This table comes from immunoSEQ multiplex PCR, and its TCRdb copy is limited to in-frame clones, with some not included. Of some 2,000,000 clones listed, over 85% are singletons. Sequencing was done on a sample of naive CD8+ T cells sorted from blood. These receptors were taken from a man aged 18 to 30 in good health. Each CDR3 is given with its conserved first and last residue. D genes are given only for firm matches. For some rows the clone size is stated as once, few or many, or as a class when expanded; others skip it.

abundance: -
d_gene: -
v_gene: TRBV2
j_gene: TRBJ2-7
CDR3aa: CARGEAGQRAYEQYF
CDR3nt: TGTGCCAGGGGAGAGGCGGGACAGAGGGCCTACGAGCAGTACTTC

abundance: -
d_gene: -
v_gene: TRBV11-2
j_gene: TRBJ2-3
CDR3aa: CASSLVGGTADTQYF
CDR3nt: TGTGCCAGCAGCTTAGTGGGAGGGACAGCGGATACGCAGTATTTT

abundance: -
d_gene: TRBD1
v_gene: TRBV28
j_gene: TRBJ2-7
CDR3aa: CASNPTGEFNEQYF
CDR3nt: TGTGCCAGCAACCCGACAGGGGAGTTCAACGAGCAGTACTTC

abundance: once
d_gene: TRBD2
v_gene: TRBV7-9
j_gene: TRBJ2-5
CDR3aa: CASSTLTSGSEETQYF
CDR3nt: TGTGCCAGCAGCACCCTGACTAGCGGGAGTGAAGAGACCCAGTACTTC

abundance: -
d_gene: -
v_gene: TRBV7-6
j_gene: TRBJ2-7
CDR3aa: CASSLALQDYEQYF
CDR3nt: TGTGCCAGCAGCTTAGCCCTACAGGACTACGAGCAGTACTTC

abundance: -
d_gene: -
v_gene: TRBV5-6
j_gene: TRBJ2-5
CDR3aa: CASSLSLSSETQYF
CDR3nt: TGTGCCAGCAGCTTGAGTCTGTCATCGGAGACCCAGTACTTC

abundance: -
d_gene: -
v_gene: TRBV29-1
j_gene: TRBJ2-2
CDR3aa: CSVFTMNTGELFF
CDR3nt: TGCAGCGTTTTCACAATGAACACCGGGGAGCTGTTTTTT

abundance: -
d_gene: TRBD2
v_gene: TRBV27
j_gene: TRBJ2-3
CDR3aa: CAITTSGSSTDTQYF
CDR3nt: TGTGCCATCACGACTAGCGGGAGTAGCACAGATACGCAGTATTTT

abundance: -
d_gene: -
v_gene: TRBV25-1
j_gene: TRBJ1-1
CDR3aa: CASSAPGTAFF
CDR3nt: TGTGCCAGCAGTGCTCCAGGGACCGCTTTCTTT

abundance: -
d_gene: TRBD1
v_gene: TRBV27
j_gene: TRBJ2-7
CDR3aa: CASSLSRGTAHYEQYF
CDR3nt: TGTGCCAGCAGTTTATCGAGGGGGACAGCGCACTACGAGCAGTACTTC

abundance: -
d_gene: -
v_gene: TRBV4-3
j_gene: TRBJ1-2
CDR3aa: CASSQDRVNGYTF
CDR3nt: TGCGCCAGCAGCCAAGACAGGGTGAATGGCTACACCTTC

abundance: once
d_gene: -
v_gene: TRBV25-1
j_gene: TRBJ2-7
CDR3aa: CASSGSYEQYF
CDR3nt: TGTGCCAGCAGTGGATCCTACGAGCAGTACTTC

abundance: -
d_gene: TRBD2
v_gene: TRBV7-8
j_gene: TRBJ2-7
CDR3aa: CASSPGTSYEQYF
CDR3nt: TGTGCCAGCAGCCCCGGGACTAGCTACGAGCAGTACTTC

abundance: -
d_gene: -
v_gene: TRBV4-3
j_gene: TRBJ2-5
CDR3aa: CASSQDWRNQETQYF
CDR3nt: TGCGCCAGCAGCCAAGATTGGCGGAACCAAGAGACCCAGTACTTC